A single sample is the source of the 12 T cell receptor beta chains below, sequenced in a study of monozygotic twins with inflammatory bowel disease. TCRdb re-analyzed the 5' RACE reads; it lists each CDR3 protein once, without DNA. Its listing shows roughly 300,000 distinct CDR3 sequences. Sequencing was carried out using blood. The receptors shown here come from a human donor with ulcerative colitis or Crohn's disease, or a healthy co-twin of an affected twin (not recorded which).

The chain is built from TRBV7-8 and TRBJ1-3; without DNA, the TCRdb call of TRBD1 cannot be checked. This CDR3 has 14 amino acids. The germline V gene encodes CDR1 SGHVS and CDR2 FQNEAQ. The CDR3 loop is CASSLSRGQDTIYF.

V and J are TRBV9 and TRBJ2-4; TCRdb gives TRBD2 as the D gene, but with no DNA this cannot be confirmed. The CDR3 covers 14 residues. Germline V gene data show CDR1 as SGDLS and CDR2 as YYNGEE. CDR3 loop: CASSASTTKNIQYF.

The CDR3 region is CASSPTWEARPLHF. The chain combines TRBV3-1 with TRBJ1-6. CDR3 length: 14 amino acids. Germline assignment: CDR1 LGHDT and CDR2 YNNKEL (reference sequence). Using reference TRBV3-1 and TRBJ1-6 for the parts outside the CDR3, the full variable domain is DTAVSQTPKYLVTQMGNDKSIKCEQNLGHDTMYWYKQDSKKFLKIMFSYNNKELIINETVPNRFSPKSPDKAHLNLHINSLELGDSAVYFCASSPTWEARPLHFGNGTRLTVT.

J is TRBJ2-2 and V is TRBV5-4; the TRBD1 assignment by TCRdb is unverifiable without DNA. This CDR3 contains 15 residues. CDR1 and CDR2 from the germline V gene are SGHNT and YYREEE (reference sequence). This CDR3 is CASSPGTDNTGELFF.

The rearrangement uses TRBV6-5 and TRBJ2-1; the TRBD2 assignment by TCRdb is unverifiable without DNA. Germline loops: CDR1 MNHEY, CDR2 SVGAGI. This CDR3 has 12 amino acids. CDR3 region: CVSGRAVNEQFF.

The chain couples TRBV4-1 to TRBJ2-2. The germline CDR1 and CDR2 sequences are MGHRA and YSYEKL. This CDR3 comprises 16 residues. The CDR3 reads CASSQDIGSGIGELFF.

The chain joins TRBV11-2 to TRBJ2-7; TCRdb's D call, TRBD1, is unchecked because there is no DNA. This CDR3 is 13 amino acids long. Per germline, CDR1 SGHAT and CDR2 FQNNGV. The CDR3 reads CASSPRTGREQYF. Complete variable domain (other parts from reference TRBV11-2 and TRBJ2-7): EAGVAQSPRYKIIEKRQSVAFWCNPISGHATLYWYQQILGQGPKLLIQFQNNGVVDDSQLPKDRFSAERLKGVDSTLKIQPAKLEDSAVYLCASSPRTGREQYFGPGTRLTVT.

The V gene is TRBV28, the J gene TRBJ2-7; the D gene TCRdb calls, TRBD1, cannot be checked with no DNA. The CDR3 contains 14 residues. Germline V gene sequence: CDR1 MDHEN, CDR2 SYDVKM. CDR3: CASKDRFSSYEQYF.

The V and J genes are TRBV18 and TRBJ1-5; TCRdb selects TRBD1, and the lack of DNA leaves this call unchecked. The CDR3 contains 14 residues. From germline, CDR1 is KGHSH and CDR2 LQKENI. CDR3 sequence reads: CASSDGTARKPQHF.

The chain is built from TRBV7-9 and TRBJ1-1; TCRdb gives TRBD1 as the D gene, but with no DNA this cannot be confirmed. The CDR3 covers 17 residues. Per germline, CDR1 SEHNR and CDR2 FQNEAQ (reference sequence). The CDR3 protein is CASSLKAGGSQNTEAFF.

The V gene is TRBV15, the J gene TRBJ1-2. Germline V gives CDR1 LNHNV, CDR2 YYDKDF (reference sequence). The CDR3 is 16 residues long. The CDR3 is CATSSDVALHNYGYTF.

V and J are TRBV4-3 and TRBJ2-5; TCRdb returns TRBD1, unconfirmable since there is no DNA. Germline lookup yields CDR1 LGHNA and CDR2 YSLEER. The length of the CDR3 is 17 residues. The CDR3 loop reads CASSHDRQGNPVRPQYF.